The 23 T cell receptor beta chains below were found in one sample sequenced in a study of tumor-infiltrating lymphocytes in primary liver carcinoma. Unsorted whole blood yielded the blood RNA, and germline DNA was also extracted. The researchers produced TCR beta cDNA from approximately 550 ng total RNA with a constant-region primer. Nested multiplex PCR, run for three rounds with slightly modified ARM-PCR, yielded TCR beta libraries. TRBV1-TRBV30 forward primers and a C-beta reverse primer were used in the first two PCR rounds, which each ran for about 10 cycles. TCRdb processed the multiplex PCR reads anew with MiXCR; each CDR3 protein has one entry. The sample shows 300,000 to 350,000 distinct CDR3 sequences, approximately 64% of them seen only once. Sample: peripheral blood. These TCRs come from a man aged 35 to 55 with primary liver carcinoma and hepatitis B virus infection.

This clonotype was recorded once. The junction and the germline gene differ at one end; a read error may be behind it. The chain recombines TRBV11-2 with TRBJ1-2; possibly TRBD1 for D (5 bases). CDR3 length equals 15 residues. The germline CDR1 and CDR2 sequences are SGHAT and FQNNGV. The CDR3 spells CASSLADHRDYDYTF. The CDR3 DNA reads TGTGCCAGCAGCTTAGCGGACCATCGGGACTATGACTACACCTTC.

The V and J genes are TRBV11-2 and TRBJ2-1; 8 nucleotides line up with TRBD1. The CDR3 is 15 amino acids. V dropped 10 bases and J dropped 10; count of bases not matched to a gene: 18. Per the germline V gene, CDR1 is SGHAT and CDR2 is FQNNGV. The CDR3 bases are TGTGCCACCAGGGCACGGACAGGGATGCCCGTCGAGCAGTTCTTC. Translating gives CATRARTGMPVEQFF.

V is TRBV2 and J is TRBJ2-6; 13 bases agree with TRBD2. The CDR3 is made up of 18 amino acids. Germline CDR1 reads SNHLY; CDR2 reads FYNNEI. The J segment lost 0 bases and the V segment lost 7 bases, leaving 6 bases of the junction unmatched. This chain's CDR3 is CASMIGLAGVSGANVLTF. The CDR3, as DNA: TGTGCCAGCATGATAGGACTAGCGGGAGTCTCTGGGGCCAACGTCCTGACTTTC.

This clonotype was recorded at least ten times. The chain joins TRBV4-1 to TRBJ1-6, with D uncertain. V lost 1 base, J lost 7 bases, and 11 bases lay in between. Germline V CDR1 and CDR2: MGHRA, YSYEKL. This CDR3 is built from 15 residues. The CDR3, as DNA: TGCGCCAGCAGCCAAGGACCCGTCGTGAATTCACCCCTCCACTTT. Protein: CASSQGPVVNSPLHF.

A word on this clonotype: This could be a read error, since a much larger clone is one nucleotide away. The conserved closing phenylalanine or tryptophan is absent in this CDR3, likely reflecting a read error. CDR3 loop: CASSSRIMNTEAFS. The CDR3, as DNA: TGTGCCAGCAGTTCTAGGATCATGAACACTGAAGCTTTCTCT. This rearrangement joins TRBV6-6 to TRBJ1-1; D gene unclear. Per the germline V gene, CDR1 is MNHNY and CDR2 is SVGAGI (reference sequence). The CDR3 is 14 amino acids. Trimming took off 4 bases at V and 0 bases at J, with 9 bases between the two ends.

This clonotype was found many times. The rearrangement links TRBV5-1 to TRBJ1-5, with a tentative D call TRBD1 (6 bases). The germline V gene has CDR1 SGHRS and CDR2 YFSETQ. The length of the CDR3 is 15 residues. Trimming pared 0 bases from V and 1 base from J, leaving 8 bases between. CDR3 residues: CASSLGGQSNQPQHF. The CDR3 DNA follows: TGCGCCAGCAGCTTGGGGGGGCAGAGCAATCAGCCCCAGCATTTT.

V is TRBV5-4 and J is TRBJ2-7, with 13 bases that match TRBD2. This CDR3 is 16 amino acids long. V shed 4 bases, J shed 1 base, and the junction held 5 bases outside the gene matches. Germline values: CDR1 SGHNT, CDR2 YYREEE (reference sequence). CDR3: CASSPGLAGTSYEQYF. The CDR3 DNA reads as TGTGCCAGCAGCCCGGGACTAGCGGGAACGTCCTACGAGCAGTACTTC.

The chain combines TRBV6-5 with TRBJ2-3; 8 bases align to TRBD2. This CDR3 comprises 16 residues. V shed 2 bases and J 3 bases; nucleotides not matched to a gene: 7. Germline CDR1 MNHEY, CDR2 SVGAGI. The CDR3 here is CASSYGAKRGTDTQYF. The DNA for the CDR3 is TGTGCCAGCAGTTACGGCGCGAAGCGGGGGACAGATACGCAGTATTTT.

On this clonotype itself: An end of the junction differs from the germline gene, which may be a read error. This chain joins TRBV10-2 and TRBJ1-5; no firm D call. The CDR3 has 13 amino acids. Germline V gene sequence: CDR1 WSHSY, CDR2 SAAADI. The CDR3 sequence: CASSEVSNLPQHF. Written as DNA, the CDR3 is TGTGCCAGCAGTGAAGTATCCAATCTGCCCCAGCATTTT.

The CDR3 sequence is CASSFTQGEITGELFF. The CDR3 nucleotides read TGTGCCAGCAGCTTCACACAGGGGGAGATTACCGGGGAGCTGTTTTTT. The chain is built from TRBV11-2 and TRBJ2-2, with 8 nucleotides matching TRBD1. Per the germline V gene, CDR1 is SGHAT and CDR2 is FQNNGV. V lost 3 bases, J lost 5 bases, and 8 bases stayed unmatched. The CDR3 runs 16 residues.

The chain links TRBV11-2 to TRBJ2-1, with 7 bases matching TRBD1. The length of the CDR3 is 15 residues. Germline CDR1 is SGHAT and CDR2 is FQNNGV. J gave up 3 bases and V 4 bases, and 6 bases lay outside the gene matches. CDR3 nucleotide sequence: TGTGCCAGCAGCTCGAGACAGGGTTACTACAATGAGCAGTTCTTC. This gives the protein CASSSRQGYYNEQFF.

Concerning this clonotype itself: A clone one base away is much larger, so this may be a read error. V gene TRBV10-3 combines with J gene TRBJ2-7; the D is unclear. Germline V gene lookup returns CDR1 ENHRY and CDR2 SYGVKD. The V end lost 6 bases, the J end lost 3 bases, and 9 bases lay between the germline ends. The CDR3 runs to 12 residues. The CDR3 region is CAIRATDYEQYF. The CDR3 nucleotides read TGTGCCATCAGAGCGACGGACTACGAGCAGTACTTC.

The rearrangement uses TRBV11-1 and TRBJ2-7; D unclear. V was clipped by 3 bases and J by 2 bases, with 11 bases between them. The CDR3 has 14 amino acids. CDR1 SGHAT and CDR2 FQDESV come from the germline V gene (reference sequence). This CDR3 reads CASSFAQVPYEQYF. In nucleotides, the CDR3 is TGTGCCAGCAGCTTCGCTCAGGTTCCCTACGAGCAGTACTTC. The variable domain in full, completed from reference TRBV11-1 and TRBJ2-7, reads EAEVAQSPRYKITEKSQAVAFWCDPISGHATLYWYRQILGQGPELLVQFQDESVVDDSQLPKDRFSAERLKGVDSTLKIQPAELGDSAMYLCASSFAQVPYEQYFGPGTRLTVT.

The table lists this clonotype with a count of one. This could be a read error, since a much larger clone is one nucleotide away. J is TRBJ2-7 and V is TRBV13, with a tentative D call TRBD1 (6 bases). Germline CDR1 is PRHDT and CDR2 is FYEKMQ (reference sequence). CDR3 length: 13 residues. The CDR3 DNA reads TGTGCCAGCAGCTTAACAGGGATCTACGGGCAGTACTTC. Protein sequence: CASSLTGIYGQYF.

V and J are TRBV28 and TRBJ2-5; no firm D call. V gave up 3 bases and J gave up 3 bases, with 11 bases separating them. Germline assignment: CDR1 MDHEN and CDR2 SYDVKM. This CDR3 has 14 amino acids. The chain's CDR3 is CASSFYTEEETQYF. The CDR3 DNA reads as TGTGCCAGCAGTTTTTATACAGAAGAAGAGACCCAGTACTTC.

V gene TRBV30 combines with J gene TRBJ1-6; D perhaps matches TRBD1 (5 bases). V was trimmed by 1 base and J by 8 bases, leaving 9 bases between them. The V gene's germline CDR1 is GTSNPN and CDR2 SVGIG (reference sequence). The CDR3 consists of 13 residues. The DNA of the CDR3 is TGTGCCTGGAGTGAAGGGACGGATTCACCCCTCCACTTT. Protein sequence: CAWSEGTDSPLHF.

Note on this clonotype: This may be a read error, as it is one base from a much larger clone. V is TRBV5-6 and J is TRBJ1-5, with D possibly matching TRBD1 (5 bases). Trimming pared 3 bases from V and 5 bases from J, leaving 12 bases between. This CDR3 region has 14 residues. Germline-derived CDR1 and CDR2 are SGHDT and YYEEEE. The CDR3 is CASSSGVGDQPQHF. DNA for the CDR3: TGTGCCAGCAGCTCCGGGGTGGGGGATCAGCCCCAGCATTTT.

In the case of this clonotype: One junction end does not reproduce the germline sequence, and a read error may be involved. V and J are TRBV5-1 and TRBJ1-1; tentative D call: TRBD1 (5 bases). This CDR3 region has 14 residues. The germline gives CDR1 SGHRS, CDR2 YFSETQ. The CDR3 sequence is CASNLGQANTEAFF. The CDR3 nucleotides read TGCGCCAGCAACTTGGGGCAGGCCAACACTGAAGCTTTCTTT.

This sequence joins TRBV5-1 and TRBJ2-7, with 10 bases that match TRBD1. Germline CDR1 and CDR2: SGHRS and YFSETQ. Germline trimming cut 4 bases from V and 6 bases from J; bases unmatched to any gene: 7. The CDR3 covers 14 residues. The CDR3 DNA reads TGCGCCAGCAGCGCCGGGACAGGGGTTCCCGAGCAGTACTTC. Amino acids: CASSAGTGVPEQYF.

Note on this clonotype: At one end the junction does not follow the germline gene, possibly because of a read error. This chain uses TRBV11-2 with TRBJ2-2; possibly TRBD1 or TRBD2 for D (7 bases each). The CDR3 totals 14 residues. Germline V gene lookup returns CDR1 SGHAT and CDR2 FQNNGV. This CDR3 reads CVSNLQGGAGKLFF. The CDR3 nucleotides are TGTGTCAGCAACTTGCAGGGGGGGGCCGGGAAGCTGTTTTTT.

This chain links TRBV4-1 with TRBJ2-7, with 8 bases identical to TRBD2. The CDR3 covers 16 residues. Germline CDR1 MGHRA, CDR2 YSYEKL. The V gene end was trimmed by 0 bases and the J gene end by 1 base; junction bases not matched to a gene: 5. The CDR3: CASSQDRLARSYEQYF. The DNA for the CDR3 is TGCGCCAGCAGCCAAGATAGACTAGCGAGATCCTACGAGCAGTACTTC.

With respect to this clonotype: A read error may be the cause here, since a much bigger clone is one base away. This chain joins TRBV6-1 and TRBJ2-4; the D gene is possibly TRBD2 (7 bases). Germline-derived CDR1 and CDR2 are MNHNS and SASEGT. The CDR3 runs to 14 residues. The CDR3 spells CTSSLGGQGNIQYF. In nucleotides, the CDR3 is TGTACCAGCAGCCTGGGGGGGCAGGGCAACATTCAGTACTTC.

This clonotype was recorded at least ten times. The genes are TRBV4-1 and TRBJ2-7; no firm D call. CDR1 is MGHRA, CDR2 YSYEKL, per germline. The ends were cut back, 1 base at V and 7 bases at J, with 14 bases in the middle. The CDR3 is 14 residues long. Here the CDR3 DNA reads TGCGCCAGCAGCCAAGGACCCTCCCCGAATGAGCAGTACTTC. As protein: CASSQGPSPNEQYF.